These 5 T cell receptor beta chains share one sample of origin, sequenced in a study of Ad26.COV2.S vaccination and SARS-CoV-2 variants. The treatment was: around 19 received Ad26.COV2.S at low or high dose, single or two shots; about 5 received placebo; per-sample allocation not given. Sampling happened 63 days after the first vaccine or placebo injection. Assay: immunoSEQ multiplex PCR; the TCRdb copy retains only in-frame clones and omits some. Counted here are 450,000 to 550,000 clones, 89% occurring once; the ten biggest clones make up approximately 2.5%. Sequences were derived from peripheral blood, sampled in a trial of Ad26.COV2.S vaccine versus placebo. The receptors were sampled from a person between 18 and 65 years old who received the Ad26.COV2.S COVID-19 vaccine or a placebo.

The genes are TRBV6-6 and TRBJ1-4; D ambiguous. V was clipped by 8 bases and J by 1 base, with 5 bases between them. The length of the CDR3 is 12 residues. CDR1 and CDR2 from the germline V gene are MNHNY and SVGAGI (reference sequence). In DNA, the CDR3 is TGTGCCAGCGGGGAAACTAATGAAAAACTGTTTTTT. Its translation: CASGETNEKLFF.

The V gene is TRBV2, the J gene TRBJ2-7; 7 nucleotides align to TRBD2. CDR1 SNHLY and CDR2 FYNNEI come from the germline V gene. V shed 11 bases, J shed 4 bases, and the junction held 14 bases outside the gene matches. The CDR3 runs to 14 residues. CDR3 nucleotides: TGTGCCGCAGCGGGGCGGGCAGGGAGGTACGAGCAGTACTTC. It specifies CAAAGRAGRYEQYF.

The chain recombines TRBV11-3 with TRBJ2-3; tentatively, D is TRBD1 (5 bases). Between the trimmed V and J ends, which lost 2 bases and 0 bases, there was a span of 9 bases. Germline lookup yields CDR1 SGHNT and CDR2 YENEEA. CDR3 length equals 15 residues. The CDR3 protein is CASSLRQGSTDTQYF. Here the CDR3 DNA reads TGTGCCAGCAGCTTAAGGCAGGGCAGCACAGATACGCAGTATTTT. The full variable domain, its missing parts supplied by reference TRBV11-3 and TRBJ2-3, is EAGVVQSPRYKIIEKKQPVAFWCNPISGHNTLYWYLQNLGQGPELLIRYENEEAVDDSQLPKDRFSAERLKGVDSTLKIQPAELGDSAVYLCASSLRQGSTDTQYFGPGTRLTVL.

In DNA, the CDR3 is TGTGCCTGGAGTAAAGAAAGGGGTCAGCCCCAGCATTTT. As protein: CAWSKERGQPQHF. This chain uses TRBV30 with TRBJ1-5, with a weak D call TRBD1 (5 bases). Germline CDR1 GTSNPN, CDR2 SVGIG (reference sequence). The V end lost 2 bases, the J end lost 6 bases, and 11 bases lay between the germline ends. The CDR3 length is 13 residues.

The chain couples TRBV11-3 to TRBJ2-4; D may be TRBD1 or TRBD2 (5 bases each). The CDR3 has 16 residues. V was trimmed by 1 base and J by 0 bases, leaving 10 bases between them. Germline lookup yields CDR1 SGHNT and CDR2 YENEEA. CDR3 DNA: TGTGCCAGCAGCTTAGTGGGGGAGTTAGCCAAAAACATTCAGTACTTC. It encodes CASSLVGELAKNIQYF.